This section outlines one TCR beta chain sequence together with its context. Its antigen remains unidentified. The data belong to a study of cytomegalovirus exposure and HLA in healthy donors. Findings and limits, study-wide: A link between a missense DCLRE1C variant and TCR beta V- and J-gene trimming emerged from a later analysis. For most TCR beta V segments, an earlier analysis put the productive rate at about 90% or about 30% of the time.

PCR was performed using 60 Vbeta and 13 Jbeta primers. This table comes from immunoSEQ multiplex PCR, and its TCRdb copy is limited to in-frame clones, with some not included. The repertoire includes tens of thousands of clones, around 83% of them detected once, and 3.6% sits in the top ten. The CDR3 sequence is 15 residues long. Germline values: CDR1 LGHNA, CDR2 YSLEER. V was cut by 1 base and J by 0 bases, with 7 bases left in between. The specimen sequenced was PBMCs. This TCR derives from a woman under 30 in good health and CMV-seronegative. This chain links TRBV4-3 with TRBJ2-1; D possibly corresponds to TRBD2 (5 bases). CDR3 sequence (DNA): TGCGCCAGCAGCCAAGGCCGGGACTCCTACAATGAGCAGTTCTTC. Translation: CASSQGRDSYNEQFF.